These T cell receptor beta chains were read from a single sample in a study of blood T cells in healthy people across ages. MiXCR, run by TCRdb on the 5' RACE reads, gives a single entry per CDR3 protein. The sample lists under 2 million distinct CDR3 sequences, roughly 32% occurring once. Sequencing was carried out using blood. Receptors were obtained from a woman in her twenties or thirties in good health. The CDR3 runs from the conserved cysteine through the conserved F or W. D genes are given only for firm matches. Part of the rows lack a size; the others show once, few, many or a class for expanded clones.

TRBV2,NA,TRBD2,TRBJ2-1,TGTGCCAGCACCGGGACCAGCGGGACGAACAATGAGCAGTTCTTC,CASTGTSGTNNEQFF
TRBV4-1,few,NA,TRBJ2-1,TGCGCCAGCAGCCAAGATGGCGGAAAGGTATGGGCGACCTCCTACAATGAGCAGTTCTTC,CASSQDGGKVWATSYNEQFF
TRBV9,NA,TRBD1,TRBJ2-5,TGTGCCAGCAGCGTAACCGGGACAGGGAGAGAGACCCAGTACTTC,CASSVTGTGRETQYF
TRBV6-5,few,TRBD1,TRBJ1-1,TGTGCCAGCAGTGCGGACAGGGCGGGTTACACTGAAGCTTTCTTT,CASSADRAGYTEAFF
TRBV30,few,NA,TRBJ2-7,TGTGCCTGGAGTGTAGGGGGACTTTCGAACGAGCAGTACTTC,CAWSVGGLSNEQYF
TRBV20-1,NA,NA,TRBJ2-3,TGCAGTGCTACCGGGACGGGGGGCACAGATGCGCAGTATTTT,CSATGTGGTDAQYF
TRBV21-1,NA,NA,TRBJ2-5,TGTGCCAGCAGCAAAGTAGCGGGAGAGACCCAGTACTTC,CASSKVAGETQYF
TRBV2,NA,TRBD1,TRBJ2-5,TGTGCCAGCAGTGAGGGAACAGGGGGGAAGACCCAGTACTTC,CASSEGTGGKTQYF
TRBV2,once,NA,TRBJ2-3,TGTGCCAGCAGTGATAAAAATGCGCAGTATTTT,CASSDKNAQYF
TRBV11-2,few,TRBD1,TRBJ2-5,TGTGCCAGCAGAACGCCCGGGACAGGGCAAGAGACCCAGTACTTC,CASRTPGTGQETQYF
TRBV5-5,few,NA,TRBJ2-6,TGTGCCAGCAGCTTGAATACAGGCCCCTCTGGGGCCAACGTCCTGACTTTC,CASSLNTGPSGANVLTF
TRBV28,few,NA,TRBJ2-4,TGTGCCAGCAGTTTAGGGGACCACTCCAAAAACATTCAGTACTTC,CASSLGDHSKNIQYF
TRBV5-1,NA,TRBD2,TRBJ2-1,TGCGCCAGCTGTCCAGGACTAGCCTCAAATGAGCAGTTCTTC,CASCPGLASNEQFF
TRBV29-1,NA,NA,TRBJ1-5,TGCAGCGTGGGGGAAGGGAACAATCAGCCCCAGCATTTT,CSVGEGNNQPQHF
TRBV6-2/TRBV6-3,NA,NA,TRBJ1-1,TGTGCCAGCACCCCCTCCCGACTGGGAAACAACACTGAAGCTTTCTTT,CASTPSRLGNNTEAFF
TRBV3-1,NA,TRBD2,TRBJ2-2,TGTGCCAGCAGTCCTGGGCGGGGGTCAACTACCGGGGAGCTGTTTTTT,CASSPGRGSTTGELFF
TRBV9,NA,TRBD1,TRBJ1-2,TGTGCCAGCAGCTTGTATGACAGGGGGCTTAACTATGGCTACACCTTC,CASSLYDRGLNYGYTF
TRBV3-1,few,NA,TRBJ1-5,TGTGCCAGCAGCCAGGCCACGGGCCCCCAGCATTTT,CASSQATGPQHF
TRBV4-1,NA,TRBD1,TRBJ2-1,TGCGCCAGCAGCCATGGACAGGGCGGCAATGAGCAGTTCTTC,CASSHGQGGNEQFF
TRBV28,many,NA,TRBJ2-7,TGTGCCAGCAGTTTATGGTTGGCAGAACAAGGAGACGAGCAGTACTTC,CASSLWLAEQGDEQYF
TRBV2,NA,NA,TRBJ2-3,TGTGCCAGCAGTGATGTAGCGAGTAGCACAGATACGCAGTATTTT,CASSDVASSTDTQYF
TRBV10-3,NA,TRBD2,TRBJ2-6,TGTGCCATCAGTGGGGGAAGGGACGGGAGGACTCGGCCTGGGGCCAACGTCCTGACTTTC,CAISGGRDGRTRPGANVLTF
TRBV7-9,NA,NA,TRBJ2-5,TGTGCCAGCAGCTTAGTGTTGGGCCTACAAGAGACCCAGTACTTC,CASSLVLGLQETQYF
TRBV3-1,few,NA,TRBJ2-3,TGTGCCAGCAGCCAAGAATGGCGGTATACGCAGTATTTT,CASSQEWRYTQYF
TRBV4-1,many,TRBD1,TRBJ2-7,TGCGCCAGCAGCAAGCGACAGGGGGACGAGCAGTACTTC,CASSKRQGDEQYF
TRBV20-1,once,NA,TRBJ1-3,TGCAGTGCCGTATTACAGGGTAAACGAAACACCATATATTTT,CSAVLQGKRNTIYF
TRBV9,NA,TRBD2,TRBJ2-7,TGTGCCAGCAGCGTAGGGGTAGCGGGAACGAAGACCTACGAGCAGTACTTC,CASSVGVAGTKTYEQYF
TRBV5-1,NA,TRBD1,TRBJ2-7,TGCGCCAGCAGCTATATGTCTTCCCGGACAGGGCAAGACTACGAGCAGTACTTC,CASSYMSSRTGQDYEQYF
TRBV2,NA,NA,TRBJ2-5,TGTGCCAGCAGTGATCAGGGTACCCGCCAAGAGACCCAGTACTTC,CASSDQGTRQETQYF
TRBV27,NA,NA,TRBJ1-5,TGTGCCAGCAGCCAGTCAGGGGAGAATCAGCCCCAGCATTTT,CASSQSGENQPQHF
TRBV5-1,once,NA,TRBJ1-2,TGCGCCAACAGCCAACAGGGAACTGCTTCTTATGGCTACACCTTC,CANSQQGTASYGYTF
TRBV5-1,NA,TRBD1,TRBJ2-3,TGCGCCAGCAGCCCTAGGACAGGGCTGGATACGCAGTATTTT,CASSPRTGLDTQYF